A selection of T cell receptor beta chains follows, all from one sample in a study of identical twins. TCRdb itself ran the 5' RACE reads through MiXCR, one entry per CDR3 protein. The sample lists 700,000 or so distinct CDR3 sequences, less than 25% occurring once. This sample also appeared in a second study, on T cells expressing NK-cell markers.

Sequencing input: PBMCs. All receptors derive from a woman younger than 35 in good health. CDR3s include the opening cysteine and the closing phenylalanine or tryptophan. D genes are given only for firm matches. Size is stated for part of the rows, as once, few or many counts, or as a class when the clone is expanded.

clone_size: few; v_call: TRBV12-3/TRBV12-4; j_call: TRBJ1-1; d_call: -; cdr3_nt: TGTGCCAGCACCCCGGGAATTTCGAACACTGAAGCTTTCTTT; cdr3_aa: CASTPGISNTEAFF
clone_size: few; v_call: TRBV12-3/TRBV12-4; j_call: TRBJ2-3; d_call: TRBD1; cdr3_nt: TGTGCCAGCCTTCGGACAGGGGTCACAGATACGCAGTATTTT; cdr3_aa: CASLRTGVTDTQYF
clone_size: -; v_call: TRBV6-5; j_call: TRBJ1-2; d_call: -; cdr3_nt: TGTGCCAGCAGTTGCTTGGACTGGACCTATGGCTACACCTTC; cdr3_aa: CASSCLDWTYGYTF
clone_size: few; v_call: TRBV12-3/TRBV12-4; j_call: TRBJ2-2; d_call: -; cdr3_nt: TGTGCCAGCAGTTTTTCAGGGAGGAGCACCGGGGAGCTGTTTTTT; cdr3_aa: CASSFSGRSTGELFF
clone_size: few; v_call: TRBV5-1; j_call: TRBJ2-7; d_call: TRBD1; cdr3_nt: TGCGCCAGCAGTTCTACCCAGGGGGCTGTTGTCTACGAGCAGTACTTC; cdr3_aa: CASSSTQGAVVYEQYF
clone_size: few; v_call: TRBV9; j_call: TRBJ2-3; d_call: TRBD1; cdr3_nt: TGTGCCAGCAGTGCCCGACAGGGGAGCACAGATACGCAGTATTTT; cdr3_aa: CASSARQGSTDTQYF
clone_size: many; v_call: TRBV20-1; j_call: TRBJ2-7; d_call: -; cdr3_nt: TGCAGTGCTTATGAGGGGAGCTCCTACGAGCAGTACTTC; cdr3_aa: CSAYEGSSYEQYF
clone_size: few; v_call: TRBV18; j_call: TRBJ2-5; d_call: -; cdr3_nt: TGTGCCAGCTCAGACGGACTACGGGAGACCCAGTACTTC; cdr3_aa: CASSDGLRETQYF
clone_size: -; v_call: TRBV9; j_call: TRBJ2-1; d_call: -; cdr3_nt: TGTGCCAGCGGGGACCACAATGAGCAGTTCTTC; cdr3_aa: CASGDHNEQFF
clone_size: few; v_call: TRBV5-1; j_call: TRBJ2-2; d_call: -; cdr3_nt: TGCGCCAGCAGCCTCCTGAGGGGGGAGCTGTTTTTT; cdr3_aa: CASSLLRGELFF
clone_size: -; v_call: TRBV6-5; j_call: TRBJ1-5; d_call: -; cdr3_nt: TGTGCCAGCAGTTACGCCAGGGATCAGCCCCAGCATTTT; cdr3_aa: CASSYARDQPQHF
clone_size: once; v_call: TRBV3-1; j_call: TRBJ2-2; d_call: -; cdr3_nt: TGTGCCAGCAGCCAAGCAGGGGCGAACACCGGGGAGCTGTTTTTT; cdr3_aa: CASSQAGANTGELFF
clone_size: few; v_call: TRBV6-1; j_call: TRBJ2-5; d_call: TRBD1; cdr3_nt: TGTGCCAGCAGTGTGGACAGGGTCAAACGGGAGACCCAGTACTTC; cdr3_aa: CASSVDRVKRETQYF
clone_size: -; v_call: TRBV19; j_call: TRBJ2-1; d_call: -; cdr3_nt: TGTGCCAGTAGTGTCTCCCGGGACGTTTACAATGAGCAGTTCTTC; cdr3_aa: CASSVSRDVYNEQFF
clone_size: once; v_call: TRBV15; j_call: TRBJ2-5; d_call: TRBD2; cdr3_nt: TGTGCCACCAGCAGATCGCGTACCGGGACTAGCCTCAGTCGGGAGACCCAGTACTTC; cdr3_aa: CATSRSRTGTSLSRETQYF
clone_size: -; v_call: TRBV11-3; j_call: TRBJ2-7; d_call: TRBD1; cdr3_nt: TGTGCCAGCAGCCGGACAGGTCCGGGGCGCGAGCAGTACTTC; cdr3_aa: CASSRTGPGREQYF
clone_size: -; v_call: TRBV20-1; j_call: TRBJ2-7; d_call: -; cdr3_nt: TGCAGTGCTAGTGTTTCCTCCTACGAGCAGTACTTC; cdr3_aa: CSASVSSYEQYF
clone_size: few; v_call: TRBV6-5; j_call: TRBJ2-7; d_call: -; cdr3_nt: TGTGCCAGCAGTTACGTGGCAGGGAGTTACGAGCAGTACTTC; cdr3_aa: CASSYVAGSYEQYF
clone_size: few; v_call: TRBV5-1; j_call: TRBJ2-1; d_call: TRBD1; cdr3_nt: TGCGCCAGCAGCCCGACGCTGACAGGGGGCTCCTACAATGAGCAGTTCTTC; cdr3_aa: CASSPTLTGGSYNEQFF
clone_size: few; v_call: TRBV20-1; j_call: TRBJ1-1; d_call: -; cdr3_nt: TGCAGTGCTAGAGATCTTAGGAGCGGGGGAAACACTGAAGCTTTCTTT; cdr3_aa: CSARDLRSGGNTEAFF
clone_size: -; v_call: TRBV29-1; j_call: TRBJ2-5; d_call: -; cdr3_nt: TGCAGCATCGTATCCCACCAAGAGACCCAGTACTTC; cdr3_aa: CSIVSHQETQYF
clone_size: -; v_call: TRBV15; j_call: TRBJ2-7; d_call: TRBD1; cdr3_nt: TGTGCCACCAGCAGGAGACCGGGACAGGGGTCCTACGAGCAGTACTTC; cdr3_aa: CATSRRPGQGSYEQYF
clone_size: -; v_call: TRBV27; j_call: TRBJ2-5; d_call: TRBD1; cdr3_nt: TGTGCCAGCAGTCCAGGGGGTCGGGAGACCCAGTACTTC; cdr3_aa: CASSPGGRETQYF
clone_size: few; v_call: TRBV7-9; j_call: TRBJ2-4; d_call: -; cdr3_nt: TGTGCCAGCAGCGGTGACAGTTCTCTCACCAAAAACATTCAGTACTTC; cdr3_aa: CASSGDSSLTKNIQYF
clone_size: few; v_call: TRBV29-1; j_call: TRBJ2-3; d_call: TRBD2; cdr3_nt: TGCAGCGCCCGCCCGGGACTAGCGGGTGCAGATACGCAGTATTTT; cdr3_aa: CSARPGLAGADTQYF